This TCR beta chain was identified during a study of OX40 agonist ivuxolimab in advanced cancers. Study-level background: Partial responses were observed in three patients, of whom one had hepatocellular carcinoma and two had cutaneous melanoma.

General study findings and limits: Low levels of normalized T-cell clonal expansion also appeared in some nonresponders.

Method: immunoSEQ multiplex PCR; TCRdb's copy keeps in-frame clones and lacks some. Among some 13,000 clones listed, 65% to 80% were seen once. Germline trimming cut 0 bases from V and 8 bases from J; bases unmatched to any gene: 5. This CDR3 has 15 amino acids. The germline gives CDR1 SGHRS, CDR2 YFSETQ. This clone was observed a few times. The antigen is not known. Sequenced material: CD4+ or CD8+ T cells sorted from blood, taken in a trial of the OX40 agonist ivuxolimab. This TCR was sampled from an adult with an advanced solid tumor such as melanoma, head and neck, liver or kidney cancer. J is TRBJ2-1 and V is TRBV5-1; the match to TRBD2 covers 10 bases. The DNA of the CDR3 is TGCGCCAGCAGCTTGGTAGCGGGAGGTTTTGATGAGCAGTTCTTC. This encodes CASSLVAGGFDEQFF.